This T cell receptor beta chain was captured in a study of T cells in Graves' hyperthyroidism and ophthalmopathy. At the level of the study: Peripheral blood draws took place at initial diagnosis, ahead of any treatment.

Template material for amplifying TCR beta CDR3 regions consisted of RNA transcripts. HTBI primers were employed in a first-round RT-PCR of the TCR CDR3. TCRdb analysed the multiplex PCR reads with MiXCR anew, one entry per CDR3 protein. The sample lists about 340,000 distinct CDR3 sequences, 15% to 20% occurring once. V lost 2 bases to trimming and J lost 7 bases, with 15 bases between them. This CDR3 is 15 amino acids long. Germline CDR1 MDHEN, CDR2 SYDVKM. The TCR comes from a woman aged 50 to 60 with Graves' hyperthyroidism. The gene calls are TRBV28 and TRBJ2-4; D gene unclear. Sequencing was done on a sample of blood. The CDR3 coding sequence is TGTGCCAGCAGTTTACTGGCAGGCGAAAGGAACATTCAGTACTTC. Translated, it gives CASSLLAGERNIQYF. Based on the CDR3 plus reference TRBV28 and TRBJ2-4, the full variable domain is DVKVTQSSRYLVKRTGEKVFLECVQDMDHENMFWYRQDPGLGLRLIYFSYDVKMKEKGDIPEGYSVSREKKERFSLILESASTNQTSMYLCASSLLAGERNIQYFGAGTRLSVL.